Listed below are T cell receptor beta chains from one sample, sequenced in a study of shared clonotypes between healthy human individuals. Assay: immunoSEQ multiplex PCR; the TCRdb copy retains only in-frame clones and omits some. In the table there are hundreds of thousands of clones, 80% to 95% of which are singletons. Sequencing used naive CD8+ T cells sorted from blood. The receptor set was obtained from a man in his thirties or forties in good health. Both conserved end residues are part of each CDR3.

TRBV5-1 CASSLGTSGAPTYNEQFF
TRBV7-9 CASSRRDSASYEQYF
TRBV9 CASSELGNEQFF
TRBV11-2 CASSLEIGAYGYTF
TRBV7-9 CASSSTTSGVVYEQYF
TRBV29-1 CSVDSGGTYEQYF
TRBV7-8 CASSLTEETQYF
TRBV7-9 CASSFTSGTSGDYEQYF
TRBV5-5 CASSSPGTGGLEQYF
TRBV10-3 CAVATTFPTYNEQFF
TRBV27 CASTTGGQGEQYF
TRBV19 CASSIGLAGNEQFF
TRBV6-6 CASSYGSGRTNEKLFF
TRBV1 CTSSHIRDRVETQYF